This TCR beta chain came from a study of identical twins' blood T cells. CDR1 DFQATT and CDR2 SNEGSKA come from the germline V gene (reference sequence). The CDR3 covers 15 residues. V lost 0 bases and J lost 10, with 19 bases in between. TCRdb re-called the 5' RACE reads through MiXCR, storing one row per CDR3 protein. Of a few hundred thousand distinct CDR3 sequences in the sample, over 25% were seen once. The receptor was isolated from a woman aged 18 to 55 in good health. V usage is TRBV20-1 and J usage is TRBJ2-1; the D call may be TRBD1 or TRBD2 (5 bases each). The sample comprised PBMCs. The DNA for the CDR3 is TGCAGTGCTAGAGATCGACGGGGCCCCGGAGACGAGCAGTTCTTC. Encoded protein: CSARDRRGPGDEQFF.